The T cell receptor (beta chain) described here comes from a study of response to subunit inactivated influenza vaccine (dated by TCRdb to 2016 to 2018). General notes on the study: Deep quantitative profiling of the T cell receptor repertoire was used in the study to follow responses to a trivalent subunit inactivated influenza vaccine.

The method behind the library was RT-PCR. The reads were generated on an Illumina HiSeq 2500. The public reads were run again by TCRdb, first through fastp at Q25 and then through MiXCR, and only productive beta chains were kept. Records with the same CDR3 protein are collapsed into one entry carrying the most frequent genes and DNA. The sample table lists some 640,000 distinct CDR3 sequences, approximately 13% of them with a count of one. The ten most abundant clones make up 6.5% to 8.5% of the sample. Study-wide findings and limitations: According to the authors, only a limited number of new T cells may be recruited by each seasonal influenza vaccination.

There are 18 amino acids in the CDR3, from cysteine to phenylalanine inclusive. Only CDR3 DNA remains: 54 bases, in frame from the first base. The junction shows trimming of 3 bases on V and 0 bases on J, and the gene matches do not reach 8 bases of it. The germline V gene supplies CDR1 ENHRY and CDR2 SYGVKD. This clonotype came up a few times. Its antigen is not yet known. The record has no base qualities; no much larger clone is one base away. Source: PBMCs from blood, taken roughly 15 days before vaccination. The sequence links TRBV10-3 to TRBJ1-1, with 12 central nucleotides matching TRBD1. This TCR was recovered from a man aged 50-60 years who received an inactivated influenza vaccine. Donor details come from another sample of the same person, matched by shared clones. The nucleotide sequence is TGTGCCATCAGTGATCCCCCGGGACAGGGGGCTTTGAACACTGAAGCTTTCTTT. Its protein product is CAISDPPGQGALNTEAFF.